These 10 T cell receptor beta chains share one sample of origin, sequenced in a study of Ad26.COV2.S vaccination and SARS-CoV-2 variants. The assay was immunoSEQ multiplex PCR, and TCRdb's table has in-frame clones only and misses some. The table has about 350,000 clones, 88% seen once. Specified treatment: over 15 received Ad26.COV2.S at low or high dose, single or two shots; 5 received placebo; per-sample allocation not given. Following the first vaccine or placebo injection, samples were taken on day 63. The material sequenced was peripheral blood, taken in a trial of Ad26.COV2.S vaccine versus placebo. Receptors were obtained from a person aged 18-60 years who received the Ad26.COV2.S COVID-19 vaccine or a placebo.

The chain recombines TRBV6-4 with TRBJ1-6; D unresolved. Per the germline V gene, CDR1 is MRHNA and CDR2 is SNTAGT. CDR3 size: 13 residues. V dropped 6 bases and J dropped 10 bases, with 13 bases sitting between them. CDR3 sequence reads: CASSPNLNSPLHF. CDR3 nucleotides: TGTGCCAGCAGCCCCAATTTGAACTCACCCCTCCACTTT.

V gene TRBV2 combines with J gene TRBJ1-1, with D uncertain. Germline CDR1 SNHLY, CDR2 FYNNEI. V was cut by 6 bases and J by 0 bases, with 11 bases left in between. The CDR3 spans 14 residues. Written as DNA, the CDR3 is TGTGCCAGCAGCGCCGGCAGTTTGAACACTGAAGCTTTCTTT. Its protein is CASSAGSLNTEAFF.

V is TRBV6-2 or TRBV6-3 and J is TRBJ2-3; 11 bases agree with TRBD1. CDR1 MNHEY and CDR2 SVGEGT come from the germline V gene. Trimming removed 2 bases from V and 4 bases from J; junction bases left unmatched: 5. The CDR3 spans 16 residues. CDR3 nucleotides: TGTGCCAGCAGTTACCACGCGGGACAGGGGGCAGATACGCAGTATTTT. This translates into CASSYHAGQGADTQYF.

This clone was counted once. The chain couples TRBV6-5 to TRBJ2-1; D is perhaps TRBD2 (5 bases). The CDR3 spans 15 residues. Trimming stripped 5 bases from V and 1 base from J, with 12 bases between. Germline V gives CDR1 MNHEY, CDR2 SVGAGI. Here the CDR3 reads CASSPTSISYNEQFF. In nucleotides, the CDR3 is TGTGCCAGCAGTCCTACTAGTATTTCCTACAATGAGCAGTTCTTC.

The chain uses TRBV28 and TRBJ2-7; a weak D match, TRBD2 (5 bases). This CDR3 is built from 14 residues. From germline, CDR1 is MDHEN and CDR2 SYDVKM. Trimming took off 6 bases at V and 7 bases at J, with 19 bases between the two ends. In DNA, the CDR3 is TGTGCCAGCAGGTCGGGCGGCACCTCGGGGGAGCAGTACTTC. Translation: CASRSGGTSGEQYF.

The rearrangement joins TRBV27 to TRBJ2-3; 10 nucleotides agree with TRBD1. The V segment lost 4 bases and the J segment 3 bases; nucleotides outside the gene matches: 4. The CDR3 is made up of 15 amino acids. CDR1 is MNHEY and CDR2 is SMNVEV in the germline V gene (reference sequence). CDR3 sequence (DNA): TGTGCCAGCAGTTCTAGGGACAGGGGTACAGATACGCAGTATTTT. This sequence encodes CASSSRDRGTDTQYF.

The chain's CDR3 is CASSFGARQGLSPLHF. The CDR3 DNA follows: TGTGCCAGCAGCTTTGGGGCTAGGCAGGGCCTTTCACCCCTCCACTTT. The gene calls are TRBV11-2 and TRBJ1-6, with D perhaps TRBD1 (5 bases). There are 16 residues in the CDR3. Germline V gene data show CDR1 as SGHAT and CDR2 as FQNNGV. V was cut by 3 bases and J by 9 bases, with 18 bases left in between.

The chain carries TRBV3-1 (or the pseudogene TRBV3-2) and TRBJ2-1; 9 nucleotides align to TRBD2. Germline CDR1 is LGHDT and CDR2 is YNNKEL (reference sequence). There are 17 residues in the CDR3. V lost 1 base and J lost 6; bases outside the gene matches: 10. The CDR3 region is CASSQVDPGTSSNEQFF. As DNA, the CDR3 is TGTGCCAGCAGCCAAGTAGACCCCGGGACTAGCAGCAATGAGCAGTTCTTC.

Remarks on this clone: One junction end does not reproduce the germline sequence, and a read error may be involved. Other DNA sequences of this sample code for an identical CDR3. V and J are TRBV4-2 and TRBJ1-1; D might be TRBD1 (6 bases). This CDR3 contains 15 residues. CDR1 and CDR2 (germline): LGHNA, YNFKEQ. The CDR3 sequence: CASSQEAQGYTEAFF. The CDR3 DNA reads as TGTGCTAGCAGCCAAGAGGCCCAGGGGTACACTGAAGCTTTCTTT.

The chain employs TRBV7-3 and TRBJ2-7; D uncertain. This CDR3 has 13 amino acids. The V gene's germline CDR1 is SGHTA and CDR2 FQGTGA. V was shortened by 2 bases and J by 2 bases, with 7 bases between the two germline ends. Here the CDR3 DNA reads TGTGCCAGCAGCTTATATATGACCTACGAGCAGTACTTC. Translated, it gives CASSLYMTYEQYF.